The TCR beta chain under discussion was sequenced for a study of beta chain features in type 1 diabetes. Regarding the study as a whole: Fewer insertions but more deletions were seen at VDJ junctions in type 1 diabetes patients.

In the case of this clone: The antigen is unknown.

There are 14 residues in the CDR3. Germline values: CDR1 SGDLS, CDR2 YYNGEE. Germline trimming cut 0 bases from V and 8 bases from J; bases unmatched to any gene: 2. Isolated RNA was reverse transcribed in full, so expressed TCRB transcripts were sequenced. Only in-frame clones appear in the TCRdb table, and some are missing; sequencing was by immunoSEQ multiplex PCR. The repertoire holds around 250,000 clones, with roughly 14% as singletons. This rearrangement joins TRBV9 to TRBJ1-6; 7 bases agree with TRBD1. The sequence derives from a woman in her thirties or forties in good health. Sequenced input: naive CD4+ T cells from blood. The CDR3 reads CASSVAGTDSPLHF. CDR3 nucleotide sequence: TGTGCCAGCAGCGTAGCCGGGACAGATTCACCCCTCCACTTT.